What follows are 18 T cell receptor beta chains derived from one specimen sequenced in a study of cytomegalovirus exposure and HLA in healthy donors. In the PCR, 60 Vbeta and 13 Jbeta primers were used. The method was immunoSEQ multiplex PCR; TCRdb's version includes in-frame clones alone and lacks a portion of them. The table shows roughly 71,000 clones, with less than 65% occurring only once. Sequences were obtained from PBMCs. The receptors stem from a man aged 25 to 40 in good health and CMV-seronegative.

The chain carries TRBV5-6 and TRBJ2-5, with D maybe TRBD2 (6 bases). CDR3 size: 13 residues. Germline-derived CDR1 and CDR2 are SGHDT and YYEEEE. The V end lost 0 bases, the J end lost 3 bases, and 6 bases lay between the germline ends. The CDR3 bases are TGTGCCAGCAGCTTGGTAGCGGAAGAGACCCAGTACTTC. It codes for CASSLVAEETQYF.

This clone has only a few counts. CDR3 in amino acids: CASSAGDGSEAFF. The CDR3 bases are TGTGCCAGCAGCGCCGGGGATGGAAGTGAAGCTTTCTTT. The V and J genes are TRBV7-9 and TRBJ1-1; no firm D call. V lost 5 bases, J lost 7 bases, and 14 bases lay in between. This CDR3 spans 13 amino acids. CDR1 and CDR2 from the germline V gene are SEHNR and FQNEAQ (reference sequence).

This sequence joins TRBV7-9 and TRBJ1-2; D might be TRBD1 (5 bases). The CDR3 extends over 13 amino acids. The V end was cut by 3 bases, the J end by 7 bases, with 12 bases between. Per the germline V gene, CDR1 is SEHNR and CDR2 is FQNEAQ (reference sequence). The CDR3 is CASSLQGGSGYTF. The CDR3 DNA reads TGTGCCAGCAGCTTGCAGGGTGGAAGTGGCTACACCTTC.

CDR3 in DNA: TGTGCCATCAGTGAGCGACAGGTTAATCAGCCCCAGCATTTT. Translation gives CAISERQVNQPQHF. The chain uses TRBV10-3 and TRBJ1-5; TRBD1 is a possible D gene (6 bases). CDR1 ENHRY and CDR2 SYGVKD come from the germline V gene. The V and J ends lost 2 bases and 4 bases respectively, with 9 bases between them. This CDR3 is built from 14 residues.

This chain joins TRBV6-1 and TRBJ1-2; D gene ambiguous. CDR1 and CDR2 (germline): MNHNS, SASEGT. The CDR3 has 14 residues. V dropped 8 bases and J dropped 2 bases, with 15 bases sitting between them. The chain's CDR3 is CASSGGRSNYGYTF. CDR3 DNA sequence: TGTGCCAGCTCCGGCGGGAGAAGCAACTATGGCTACACCTTC.

The chain has TRBV11-1 and TRBJ2-3, with D maybe TRBD2 (6 bases). The CDR3 has 14 amino acids. V was shortened by 3 bases and J by 6 bases, with 13 bases between the two germline ends. Looked up from germline, CDR1 is SGHAT and CDR2 is FQDESV (reference sequence). The CDR3 sequence is CASSLEGPPDTQYF. CDR3 sequence (DNA): TGTGCCAGCAGCTTGGAGGGTCCCCCGGATACGCAGTATTTT.

This clone has only a few counts. This rearrangement joins TRBV11-2 to TRBJ2-5, with 12 bases fitting TRBD2. The junction had 7 bases not matched to a gene; V was cut back by 4 bases and J by 4 bases. Germline values: CDR1 SGHAT, CDR2 FQNNGV. This CDR3 comprises 16 residues. The CDR3 is CASSSSGGGRGETQYF. The CDR3 nucleotides read TGTGCCAGCAGCTCTAGCGGGGGGGGCCGGGGAGAGACCCAGTACTTC.

The CDR3 protein is CASSLAGWRGLMETQYF. The CDR3 DNA reads as TGTGCCAGCAGCTTAGCGGGGTGGAGGGGGCTAATGGAGACCCAGTACTTC. This chain connects TRBV7-2 to TRBJ2-5; the D gene is possibly TRBD1 (7 bases). This CDR3 has 17 residues. Trimming removed 0 bases from V and 5 bases from J, with 19 bases in between. Germline V lookup: CDR1 SGHTA, CDR2 FQGNSA.

The chain couples TRBV4-1 to TRBJ2-5; 10 bases are a match to TRBD2. Germline CDR1 and CDR2: MGHRA and YSYEKL. The J segment lost 5 bases and the V segment lost 0 bases, leaving 6 bases of the junction unmatched. This CDR3 has 16 amino acids. The CDR3 sequence: CASSQDSGGIKETQYF. CDR3 DNA sequence: TGCGCCAGCAGCCAAGATAGCGGGGGGATTAAGGAGACCCAGTACTTC.

This chain links TRBV27 with TRBJ2-5; tentative D call: TRBD2 (5 bases). The germline gives CDR1 MNHEY, CDR2 SMNVEV (reference sequence). V shed 6 bases and J shed 2 bases, with 13 bases lying between them. The CDR3 totals 14 residues. The CDR3, as DNA: TGTGCCAGCAGATCAACGGGGTTACAAGAGACCCAGTACTTC. Translated: CASRSTGLQETQYF.

This clone was detected only a few times. The V gene is TRBV4-1, the J gene TRBJ2-7, with D tentatively TRBD1 (6 bases). V lost 0 bases, J lost 2 bases, and 8 bases lay in between. The CDR3 covers 14 residues. CDR1 is MGHRA and CDR2 is YSYEKL in the germline V gene. CDR3 in amino acids: CASSQEWGPYEQYF. CDR3 DNA sequence: TGCGCCAGCAGCCAAGAGTGGGGGCCCTACGAGCAGTACTTC.

This clone was seen a few times. This chain links TRBV9 with TRBJ1-3; D call uncertain. The CDR3 has 14 residues. Germline V lookup: CDR1 SGDLS, CDR2 YYNGEE. V was clipped by 2 bases and J by 0 bases, with 6 bases between them. CDR3 in amino acids: CASSVSGSGNTIYF. In DNA, the CDR3 is TGTGCCAGCAGCGTGTCAGGCTCTGGAAACACCATATATTTT.

This chain connects TRBV5-1 to TRBJ2-1; 7 positions agree with TRBD2. The CDR3 is made up of 14 amino acids. Germline values: CDR1 SGHRS, CDR2 YFSETQ. V gave up 3 bases and J gave up 7 bases; unmatched junction bases: 7. Here the CDR3 reads CASSWWGGTNEQFF. The CDR3 DNA reads TGCGCCAGCAGCTGGTGGGGGGGTACTAATGAGCAGTTCTTC.

The chain recombines TRBV5-1 with TRBJ2-7; D might be TRBD1 (5 bases). Trimming removed 2 bases at V and 1 base at J, with 10 bases between. The CDR3 loop spans 14 amino acids. Germline V lookup: CDR1 SGHRS, CDR2 YFSETQ. CDR3 residues: CASSFDRGSYEQYF. DNA of the CDR3: TGCGCCAGCAGCTTCGACAGAGGTTCCTACGAGCAGTACTTC.

This clone came up a few times. The gene calls are TRBV29-1 and TRBJ2-3; D is perhaps TRBD2 (5 bases). The V gene lost 5 bases and the J gene lost 4 bases, with 10 bases spanning the gap. CDR1 is SQVTM, CDR2 ANQGSEA, per germline. The CDR3 spans 12 residues. CDR3 loop: CSVCEGPDTQYF. In DNA, the CDR3 is TGCAGCGTTTGTGAGGGCCCAGATACGCAGTATTTT.

This sequence joins TRBV4-1 and TRBJ1-2; D may be TRBD1 (6 bases). Per germline, CDR1 MGHRA and CDR2 YSYEKL. The CDR3 length is 13 residues. The ends were cut back, 3 bases at V and 2 bases at J, with 7 bases in the middle. The CDR3 is CASSHGQNYGYTF. The DNA of the CDR3 is TGCGCCAGCAGCCACGGACAGAACTATGGCTACACCTTC.

This rearrangement joins TRBV29-1 to TRBJ2-7, with D maybe TRBD2 (6 bases). CDR1 is SQVTM and CDR2 is ANQGSEA in the germline V gene. The CDR3 loop spans 12 amino acids. Trimming left V 6 bases short and J 4 bases short, with 13 bases between. Here the CDR3 DNA reads TGCAGCGTGGGCGCGGGGCAGTACGAGCAGTACTTC. This translates into CSVGAGQYEQYF.

This sequence joins TRBV7-2 and TRBJ1-4; D is possibly TRBD1 (5 bases). Germline V gene sequence: CDR1 SGHTA, CDR2 FQGNSA. The germline V and J ends were trimmed by 5 bases and 6 bases, with 13 bases remaining between them. The CDR3 loop spans 14 amino acids. CDR3 DNA sequence: TGTGCCAGCAGCCGGGGGAAGGAGGATGAAAAACTGTTTTTT. This translates into CASSRGKEDEKLFF.